This T cell receptor (beta chain) was identified during a study of cytomegalovirus exposure and HLA in healthy donors. The overall study: Among the 350 to 500 donors who were genotyped, approximately 76% fell in the genetic ancestry cluster that is associated with self-reported Caucasian donors.

The CDR3 has 13 amino acids. The germline V gene has CDR1 KGHSH and CDR2 LQKENI. Trimming removed 2 bases at V and 6 bases at J, with 9 bases between. The PCR had 60 Vbeta and 13 Jbeta primers. Generated by immunoSEQ multiplex PCR, the TCRdb table keeps only in-frame clones and is missing some. Across 70,000 or so clones, the top ten clones capture under 0.9% of the sample. The sample consisted of PBMCs. The rearrangement links TRBV18 to TRBJ2-3, with D hard to call. This clonotype originated in a boy between 10 and 17 years old in good health and CMV-seronegative. The CDR3 DNA reads TGTGCCAGCTCACCAGATCTAGAGGATACGCAGTATTTT. Protein: CASSPDLEDTQYF.